The entry that follows covers one T cell receptor beta chain sequence. This clonotype was counted between two and nine times. It lacks a known antigen. Base qualities are missing; no much larger clone stands one base away. The source of the sample is a study of T-cell memory formation after mild COVID-19 (TCRdb year 2021). For context, the study as a whole: Most TCR sequence clusters were specific to one of the two donors. Longitudinal TCRalpha and TCRbeta repertoire sequencing tracked T-cell clones expanding and contracting after mild COVID-19 in a couple of donors. Two young, previously healthy adult volunteers made up the cohort, one male and one female. Study-wide conclusions, independent of this receptor: Clones contracting from day 15 to 85 had balanced CD4/CD8 phenotypes, while a second wave expanding from day 15 to 37 was biased towards CD4+. Contracting CD4+ clones appeared mostly in the CM and EM memory subsets, whereas CD8+ clones were enriched in EMRA. SARS-CoV-2 specificity of the second-wave clones peaking on day 37 was not confirmed. The study included only a couple of mild cases, and larger cohorts that include severe cases with pre-infection samples were judged to be necessary. The detection of some responding clones in pre-infection memory suggests that pre-existing cross-reactive memory T cells joined the SARS-CoV-2 response.

Instrument on record: Illumina NovaSeq 6000. cDNA libraries for TCRalpha and TCRbeta were prepared by 5'RACE using constant-segment primers, with sample barcodes and unique molecular identifiers added. RNA was extracted from every sample with Trizol reagent. The libraries were amplified in two PCR steps, and the second step added a second sample barcode and Illumina TruSeq adapters. Sequencing of libraries was performed on an Illumina NovaSeq with 2 x 150 bp paired-end reads. As for how the authors treated the data: The reads were demultiplexed and collapsed into UMI-guided consensus sequences using migec v1.2.7. Using mixcr v2.1.11, UMI consensuses were aligned to TRA and TRB V and J templates and then assembled into clonotypes. Expanded or contracted clonotypes were those called significant by both edgeR and NoisET, with noise models trained on biological replicates. edgeR calls used a false discovery rate-adjusted p below 0.01 and a log2 fold-change threshold of 1. As an exploratory analysis of dynamics, max-normalized trajectories of the 1000 most abundant clonotypes were examined by PCA with hierarchical clustering. Separately sequenced CD4+ and CD8+ repertoires were used to assign a CD4 or CD8 phenotype to each responding clone. In TCRdb, the public reads were trimmed at Q25 with fastp and aligned with MiXCR, with productive beta chains retained. A single entry per CDR3 protein holds the most common genes and DNA from its merged rows. The authors' filters were not applied to this entry. The sample table records 310,000 or so distinct CDR3 sequences; about 16% of these occur just once. The ten top clones hold 22% of the sample.

The CDR3 contains 15 residues, cysteine and phenylalanine counted. Only the CDR3 region is kept as DNA, spanning 45 bases read in frame from base 1. A distance of 9 bases separates the germline ends of V and J, which lose 1 base and 2 bases respectively. PBMCs were isolated by Ficoll-Paque density gradient centrifugation. This chain is built from TRBV12-3 or TRBV12-4 and TRBJ2-1; the D element might be TRBD1 or TRBD2, as each aligns at 6 bases. The sequencing input was PBMCs or a T cell subset sorted from them (not recorded which). This receptor was obtained from a man aged 18 to 30 who had mild COVID-19 (a few samples of this study predate the infection). The sample titles of this study are shuffled in the database, so cell type and time point are left out; the donor was told from shared clones. The CDR3 here reads CASSLEGGPYNEQFF. The DNA is TGTGCCAGCAGTTTAGAAGGGGGGCCCTACAATGAGCAGTTCTTC.